This T cell receptor beta chain was documented in a study of OX40 agonist ivuxolimab in advanced cancers. About the study: Ivuxolimab, an antibody that agonizes OX40 (CD134), was administered to the patients. Melanoma, hepatocellular carcinoma, head and neck or renal cell cancer occurred in dose-escalation patients. The group had a mean age of about 60 years, ranged from roughly 23 to 79, and was roughly 83% male.

Here immunoSEQ multiplex PCR was the method, and the copy in TCRdb shows in-frame clones only, minus some. Here the sample spans more than 45,000 clones, 80% to 95% being singletons. Blood samples were obtained at baseline, cycle 4 day 1, and cycle 7 day 1. The V segment lost 5 bases and the J segment 0 bases; nucleotides outside the gene matches: 6. Germline CDR1 reads SEHNR; CDR2 reads FQNEAQ (reference sequence). The CDR3 spans 16 residues. The specimen comprised CD4+ or CD8+ T cells sorted from blood, sampled in a trial of the OX40 agonist ivuxolimab. This chain joins TRBV7-9 and TRBJ2-2; 7 nucleotides align to TRBD1. The TCR comes from an adult with an advanced solid tumor such as melanoma, head and neck, liver or kidney cancer. CDR3 in amino acids: CASSPPGTANTGELFF. DNA for the CDR3: TGTGCCAGCAGCCCGCCCGGGACAGCGAACACCGGGGAGCTGTTTTTT.